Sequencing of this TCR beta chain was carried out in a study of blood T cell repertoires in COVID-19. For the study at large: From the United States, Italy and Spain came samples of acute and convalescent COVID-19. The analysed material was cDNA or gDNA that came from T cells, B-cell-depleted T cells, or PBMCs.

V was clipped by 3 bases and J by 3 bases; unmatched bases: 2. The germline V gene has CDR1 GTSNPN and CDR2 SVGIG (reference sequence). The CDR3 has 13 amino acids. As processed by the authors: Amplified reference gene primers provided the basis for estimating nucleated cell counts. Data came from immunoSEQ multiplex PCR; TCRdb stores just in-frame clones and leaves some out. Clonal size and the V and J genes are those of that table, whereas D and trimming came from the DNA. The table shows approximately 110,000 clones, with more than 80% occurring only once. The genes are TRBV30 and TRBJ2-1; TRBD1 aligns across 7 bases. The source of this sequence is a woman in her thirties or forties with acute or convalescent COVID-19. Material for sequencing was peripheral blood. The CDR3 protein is CAWRQGLYNEQFF. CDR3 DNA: TGTGCCTGGAGACAGGGGCTCTACAATGAGCAGTTCTTC.